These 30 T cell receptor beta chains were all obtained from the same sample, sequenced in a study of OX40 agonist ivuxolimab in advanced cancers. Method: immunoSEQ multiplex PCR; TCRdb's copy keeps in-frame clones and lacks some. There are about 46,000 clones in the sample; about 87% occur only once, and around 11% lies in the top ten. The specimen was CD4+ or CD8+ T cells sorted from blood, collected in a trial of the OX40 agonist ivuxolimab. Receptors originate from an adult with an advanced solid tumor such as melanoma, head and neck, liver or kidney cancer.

Here the CDR3 reads CASSSSGSPYEQYF. CDR3 nucleotides: TGTGCCAGCAGTTCTAGCGGGTCCCCCTACGAGCAGTACTTC. The chain recombines TRBV7-9 with TRBJ2-7; TRBD2 matches 8 bases. The CDR3 is 14 amino acids. With 6 bases clipped from V and 2 bases from J, the junction kept 6 bases outside the gene matches. The V gene's germline CDR1 is SEHNR and CDR2 FQNEAQ (reference sequence). The full variable domain, rest sourced from reference TRBV7-9 and TRBJ2-7, is DTGVSQNPRHKITKRGQNVTFRCDPISEHNRLYWYRQTLGQGPEFLTYFQNEAQLEKSRLLSDRFSAERPKGSFSTLEIQRTEQGDSAMYLCASSSSGSPYEQYFGPGTRLTVT.

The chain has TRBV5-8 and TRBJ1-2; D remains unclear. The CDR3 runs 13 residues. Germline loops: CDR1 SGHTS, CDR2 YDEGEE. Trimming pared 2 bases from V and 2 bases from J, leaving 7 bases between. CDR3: CASSFRSNYGYTF. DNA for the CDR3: TGTGCCAGCAGCTTTCGGTCGAACTATGGCTACACCTTC.

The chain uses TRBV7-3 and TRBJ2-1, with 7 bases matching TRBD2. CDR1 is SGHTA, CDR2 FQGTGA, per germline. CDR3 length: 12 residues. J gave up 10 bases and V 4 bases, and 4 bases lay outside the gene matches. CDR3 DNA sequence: TGTGCCAGCAGCTCCTTGGGAGGGGAGCAGTTCTTC. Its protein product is CASSSLGGEQFF.

In DNA form, the CDR3 reads TGTGCCAGCAGTGCTACCCAGGGGGCCTACGAGCAGTACTTC. Its translation: CASSATQGAYEQYF. This chain connects TRBV2 to TRBJ2-7, with 7 bases that match TRBD1. The CDR3 has 14 residues. From germline, CDR1 is SNHLY and CDR2 FYNNEI. Trimming took 4 bases from V and 2 from J; bases not matched to a gene: 5.

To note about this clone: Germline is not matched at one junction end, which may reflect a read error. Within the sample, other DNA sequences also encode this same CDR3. The CDR3 DNA reads TGCGCCACCAGCAGGGGACTAGCGAGCGCCGGGGAGCTGTTTTTT. It specifies CATSRGLASAGELFF. V usage is TRBV15 and J usage is TRBJ2-2; 10 positions match TRBD2. CDR1 and CDR2 from the germline V gene are LNHNV and YYDKDF (reference sequence). There are 15 residues in the CDR3. Full variable domain (rest looked up from reference TRBV15 and TRBJ2-2): DAMVIQNPRYQVTQFGKPVTLSCSQTLNHNVMYWYQQKSSQAPKLLFHYYDKDFNNEADTPDNFQSRRPNTSFCFLDIRSPGLGDTAMYLCATSRGLASAGELFFGEGSRLTVL.

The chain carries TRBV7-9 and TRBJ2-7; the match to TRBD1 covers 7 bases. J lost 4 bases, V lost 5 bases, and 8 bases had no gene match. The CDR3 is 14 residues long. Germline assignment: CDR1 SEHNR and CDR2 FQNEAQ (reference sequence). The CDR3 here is CASSIPGQPYEQYF. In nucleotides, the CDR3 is TGTGCCAGCAGCATACCGGGACAGCCTTACGAGCAGTACTTC.

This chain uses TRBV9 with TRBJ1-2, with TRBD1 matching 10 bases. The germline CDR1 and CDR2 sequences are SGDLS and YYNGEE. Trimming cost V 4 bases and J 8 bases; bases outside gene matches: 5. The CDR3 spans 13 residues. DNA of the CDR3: TGTGCCAGCAGCTCAGACAGGGGGCAAGGCTACACCTTC. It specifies CASSSDRGQGYTF.

In DNA form, the CDR3 reads TGTGCCAGCAGCTTAGGAGTTGGATTTGGGGAAAAACTGTTTTTT. Translating gives CASSLGVGFGEKLFF. The rearrangement uses TRBV7-6 and TRBJ1-4; the D is unclear. From germline, CDR1 is SGHVS and CDR2 FNYEAQ. CDR3 length equals 15 residues. V lost 1 base, J lost 8 bases, and 14 bases lay in between.

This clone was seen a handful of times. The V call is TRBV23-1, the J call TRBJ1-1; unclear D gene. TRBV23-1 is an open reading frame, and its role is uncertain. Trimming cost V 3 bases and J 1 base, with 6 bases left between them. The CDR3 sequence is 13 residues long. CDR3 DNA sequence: TGCGCCAGCAGTCATCTCTGGAACACTGAAGCTTTCTTT. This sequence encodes CASSHLWNTEAFF.

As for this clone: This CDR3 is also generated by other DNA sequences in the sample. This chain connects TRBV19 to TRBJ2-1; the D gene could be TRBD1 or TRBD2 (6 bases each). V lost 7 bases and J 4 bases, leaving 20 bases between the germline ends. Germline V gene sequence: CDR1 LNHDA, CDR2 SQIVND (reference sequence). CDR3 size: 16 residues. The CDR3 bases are TGTGCCAGTACCATGGGGGGCCTAGCGCATTACAATGAGCAGTTCTTC. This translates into CASTMGGLAHYNEQFF.

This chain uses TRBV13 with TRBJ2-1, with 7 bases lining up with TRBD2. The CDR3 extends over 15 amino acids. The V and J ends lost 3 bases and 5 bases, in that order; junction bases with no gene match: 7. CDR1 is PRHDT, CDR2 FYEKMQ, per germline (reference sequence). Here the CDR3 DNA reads TGTGCCAGCAGCTTGGGCGGGGGTGAAAACAATGAGCAGTTCTTC. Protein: CASSLGGGENNEQFF. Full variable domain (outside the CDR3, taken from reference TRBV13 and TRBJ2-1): AAGVIQSPRHLIKEKRETATLKCYPIPRHDTVYWYQQGPGQDPQFLISFYEKMQSDKGSIPDRFSAQQFSDYHSELNMSSLELGDSALYFCASSLGGGENNEQFFGPGTRLTVL.

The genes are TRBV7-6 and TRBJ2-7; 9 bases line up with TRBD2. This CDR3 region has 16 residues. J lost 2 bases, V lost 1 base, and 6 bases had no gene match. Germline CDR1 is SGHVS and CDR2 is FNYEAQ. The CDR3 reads CASSLEAEREAYEQYF. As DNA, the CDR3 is TGTGCCAGCAGCTTAGAGGCCGAGCGGGAGGCCTACGAGCAGTACTTC.

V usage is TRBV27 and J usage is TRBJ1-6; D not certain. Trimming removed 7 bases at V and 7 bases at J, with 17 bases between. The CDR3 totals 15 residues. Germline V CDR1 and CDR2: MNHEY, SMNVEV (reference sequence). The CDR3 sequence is CASNPRGFPNSPLHF. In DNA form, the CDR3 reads TGTGCCAGCAATCCTCGGGGTTTCCCCAATTCACCCCTCCACTTT.

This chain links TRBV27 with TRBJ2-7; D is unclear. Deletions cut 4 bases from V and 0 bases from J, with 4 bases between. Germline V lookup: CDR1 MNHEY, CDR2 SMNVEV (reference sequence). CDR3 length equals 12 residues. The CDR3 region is CASSSASYEQYF. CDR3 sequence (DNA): TGTGCCAGCAGTTCCGCCTCCTACGAGCAGTACTTC.

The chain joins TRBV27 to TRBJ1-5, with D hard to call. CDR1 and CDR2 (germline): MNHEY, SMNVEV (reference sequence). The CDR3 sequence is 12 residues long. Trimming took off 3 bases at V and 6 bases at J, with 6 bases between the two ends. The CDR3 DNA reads TGTGCCAGCAGTTTTGGAGGTCAGCCCCAGCATTTT. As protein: CASSFGGQPQHF.

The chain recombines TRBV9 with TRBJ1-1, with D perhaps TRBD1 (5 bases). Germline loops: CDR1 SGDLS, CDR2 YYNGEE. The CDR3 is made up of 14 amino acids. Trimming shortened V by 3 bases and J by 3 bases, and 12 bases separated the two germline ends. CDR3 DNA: TGTGCCAGCAGCGGCGGGGGGGGAGACACTGAAGCTTTCTTT. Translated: CASSGGGGDTEAFF.

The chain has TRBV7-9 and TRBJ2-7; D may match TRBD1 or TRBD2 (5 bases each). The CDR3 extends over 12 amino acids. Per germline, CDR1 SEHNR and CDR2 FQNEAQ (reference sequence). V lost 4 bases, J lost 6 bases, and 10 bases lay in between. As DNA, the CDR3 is TGTGCCAGCAGCTGGTTTGGGGGCGAGCAGTACTTC. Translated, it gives CASSWFGGEQYF.

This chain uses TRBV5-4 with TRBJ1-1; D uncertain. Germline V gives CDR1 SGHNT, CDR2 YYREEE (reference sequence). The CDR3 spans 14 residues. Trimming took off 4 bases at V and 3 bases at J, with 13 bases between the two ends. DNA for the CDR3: TGTGCCAGCAGCCCCTTCGCGGTGCACACTGAAGCTTTCTTT. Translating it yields CASSPFAVHTEAFF. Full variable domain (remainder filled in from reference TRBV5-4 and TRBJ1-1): ETGVTQSPTHLIKTRGQQVTLRCSSQSGHNTVSWYQQALGQGPQFIFQYYREEENGRGNFPPRFSGLQFPNYSSELNVNALELDDSALYLCASSPFAVHTEAFFGQGTRLTVV.

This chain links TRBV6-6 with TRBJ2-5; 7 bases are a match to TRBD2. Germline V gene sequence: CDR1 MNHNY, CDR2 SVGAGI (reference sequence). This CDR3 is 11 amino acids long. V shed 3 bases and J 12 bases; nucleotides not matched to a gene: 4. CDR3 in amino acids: CASSYTGTKYF. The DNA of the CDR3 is TGTGCCAGCAGTTATACCGGGACTAAGTACTTC.

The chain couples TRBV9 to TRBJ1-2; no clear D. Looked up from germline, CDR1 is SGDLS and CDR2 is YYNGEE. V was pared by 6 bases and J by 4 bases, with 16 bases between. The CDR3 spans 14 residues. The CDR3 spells CASNARANPYGYTF. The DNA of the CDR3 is TGTGCCAGCAATGCGAGGGCAAATCCCTATGGCTACACCTTC.

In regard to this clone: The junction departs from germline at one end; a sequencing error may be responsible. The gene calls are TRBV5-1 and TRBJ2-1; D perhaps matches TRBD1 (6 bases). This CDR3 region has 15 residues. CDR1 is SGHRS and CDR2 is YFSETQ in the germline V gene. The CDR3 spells CTSRGVLSSPHEQFF. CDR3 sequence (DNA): TGCACCAGCAGGGGCGTCCTATCGTCCCCCCATGAGCAGTTCTTC.

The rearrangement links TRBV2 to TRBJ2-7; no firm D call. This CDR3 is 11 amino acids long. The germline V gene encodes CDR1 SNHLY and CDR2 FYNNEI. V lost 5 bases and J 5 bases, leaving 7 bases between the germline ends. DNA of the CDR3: TGTGCCAGCAGTTTTCGGGACGAGCAGTACTTC. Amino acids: CASSFRDEQYF. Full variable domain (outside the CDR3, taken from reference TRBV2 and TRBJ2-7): EPEVTQTPSHQVTQMGQEVILRCVPISNHLYFYWYRQILGQKVEFLVSFYNNEISEKSEIFDDQFSVERPDGSNFTLKIRSTKLEDSAMYFCASSFRDEQYFGPGTRLTVT.

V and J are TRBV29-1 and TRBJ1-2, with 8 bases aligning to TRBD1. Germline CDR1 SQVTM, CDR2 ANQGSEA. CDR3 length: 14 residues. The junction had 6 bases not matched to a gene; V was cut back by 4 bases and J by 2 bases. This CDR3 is CSVGRRTGNYGYTF. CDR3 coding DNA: TGCAGCGTTGGCCGGAGGACAGGGAACTATGGCTACACCTTC.

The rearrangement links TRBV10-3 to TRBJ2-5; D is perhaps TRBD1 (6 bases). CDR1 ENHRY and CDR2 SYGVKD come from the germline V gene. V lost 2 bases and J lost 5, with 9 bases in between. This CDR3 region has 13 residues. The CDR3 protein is CAISETGSETQYF. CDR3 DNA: TGTGCCATCAGTGAGACAGGGTCGGAGACCCAGTACTTC.

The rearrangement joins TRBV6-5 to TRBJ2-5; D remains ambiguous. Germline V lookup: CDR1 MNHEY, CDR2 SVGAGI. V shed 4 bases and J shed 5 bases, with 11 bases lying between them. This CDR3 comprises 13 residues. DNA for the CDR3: TGTGCCAGCAGTTCCTACATGGGGGAGACCCAGTACTTC. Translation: CASSSYMGETQYF.

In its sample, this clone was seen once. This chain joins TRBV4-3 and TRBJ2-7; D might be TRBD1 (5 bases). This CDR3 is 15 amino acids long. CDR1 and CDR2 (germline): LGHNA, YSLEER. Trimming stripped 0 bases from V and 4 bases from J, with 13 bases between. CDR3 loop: CASSQDKQGSYEQYF. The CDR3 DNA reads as TGCGCCAGCAGCCAAGATAAGCAGGGATCTTACGAGCAGTACTTC.

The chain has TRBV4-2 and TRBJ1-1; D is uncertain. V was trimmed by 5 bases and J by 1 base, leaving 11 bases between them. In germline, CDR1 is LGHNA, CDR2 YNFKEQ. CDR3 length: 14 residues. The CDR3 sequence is CASSLSRKNTEAFF. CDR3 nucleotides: TGTGCCAGCAGCTTGTCACGGAAGAACACTGAAGCTTTCTTT.

This CDR3 is CATSRDTGELFF. Written as DNA, the CDR3 is TGTGCCACCAGCAGAGATACCGGGGAGCTGTTTTTT. This chain links TRBV15 with TRBJ2-2; D remains unclear. V was clipped by 0 bases and J by 5 bases, with 1 base between them. CDR3 length: 12 residues. CDR1 is LNHNV, CDR2 YYDKDF, per germline (reference sequence).

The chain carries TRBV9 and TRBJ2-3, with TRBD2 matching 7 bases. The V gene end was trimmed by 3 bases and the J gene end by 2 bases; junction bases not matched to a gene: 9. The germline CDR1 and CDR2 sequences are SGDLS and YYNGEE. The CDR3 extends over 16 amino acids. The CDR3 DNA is TGTGCCAGCAGCGCGTGGGAGGGTTATTACACAGATACGCAGTATTTT. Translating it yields CASSAWEGYYTDTQYF. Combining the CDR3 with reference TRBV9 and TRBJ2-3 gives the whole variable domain DSGVTQTPKHLITATGQRVTLRCSPRSGDLSVYWYQQSLDQGLQFLIQYYNGEERAKGNILERFSAQQFPDLHSELNLSSLELGDSALYFCASSAWEGYYTDTQYFGPGTRLTVL.

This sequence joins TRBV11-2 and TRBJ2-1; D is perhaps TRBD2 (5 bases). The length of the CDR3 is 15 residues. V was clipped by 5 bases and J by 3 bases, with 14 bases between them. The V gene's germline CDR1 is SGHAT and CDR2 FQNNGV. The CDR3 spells CASSLRAGGYNEQFF. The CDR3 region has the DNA TGTGCCAGCAGCCTGAGGGCTGGCGGCTACAATGAGCAGTTCTTC.